The 14 T cell receptor beta chains below all came from one sample that was sequenced in a study of tumor and adjacent non-tumor tissue in lung cancer. RNA was extracted from bulk tissue without any cell sorting. This non-tumor lung sample came from over 3 cm beyond the tumor edge. TCRbeta libraries were built with three rounds of nested PCR, modified from ARM-PCR. MiXCR, applied by TCRdb to the multiplex PCR reads, yields one record per CDR3 protein. Among 60,000 to 65,000 distinct CDR3 sequences listed, roughly two thirds were seen once. Sequencing input: distant non-tumor lung tissue. The receptors were gathered from a man between 65 and 85 years old with non-small cell lung cancer.

The chain uses TRBV6-4 and TRBJ2-3, with D possibly TRBD2 on 7 matching bases. CDR1 is MRHNA and CDR2 is SNTAGT in the germline V gene. This CDR3 contains 15 residues. Trimming stripped 4 bases from V and 6 bases from J, with 17 bases between. CDR3 residues: CASSALGGGPDTQYF. The CDR3 DNA is TGTGCCAGCAGTGCTTTAGGGGGAGGGCCGGATACGCAGTATTTT.

This clonotype was found a few times. This clone may be a read error of a much larger clone one base away. The rearrangement uses TRBV16 and TRBJ1-5, with a tentative D call TRBD1 (5 bases). Germline lookup yields CDR1 KGHSY and CDR2 FQNENV. The CDR3 spans 16 residues. CDR3 coding DNA: TGTGCCAACAGCCTAGGATGGGGGTGGATTGATCAGCCCCAGCATTTT. It encodes CANSLGWGWIDQPQHF.

A word on this clonotype: This sequence may be a read error, since a much larger clone differs from it by one base. This rearrangement joins TRBV14 to TRBJ2-3; D not resolved. Looked up from germline, CDR1 is SGHDN and CDR2 is FVKESK. The ends were cut back, 4 bases at V and 7 bases at J, with 18 bases in the middle. The CDR3 runs to 15 residues. Here the CDR3 DNA reads TGTGCCAGCAGCCTCCGACTCCCAAGGGCACATACGCAGTATTTT. Translation gives CASSLRLPRAHTQYF.

Notes on this clonotype: A much larger clone lies a single base off, so this may be a read error. The chain's CDR3 is CASSIGTSGIPFYNEQFF. The CDR3 nucleotides read TGCGCCAGCAGCATAGGGACTAGCGGGATCCCCTTCTACAATGAGCAGTTCTTC. This sequence joins TRBV5-1 and TRBJ2-1, with 13 bases aligning to TRBD2. The V gene end was trimmed by 4 bases and the J gene end by 3 bases; junction bases not matched to a gene: 10. Germline CDR1 SGHRS, CDR2 YFSETQ. This CDR3 spans 18 amino acids.

Worth noting for this clonotype: One end of the junction varies from germline; a read error may be responsible. The chain couples TRBV6-1 to TRBJ2-2; the D gene is possibly TRBD1 (6 bases). Germline CDR1 reads MNHNS; CDR2 reads SASEGT. The length of the CDR3 is 16 residues. CDR3 loop: CASGDSQGSGTGKLFF. CDR3 coding DNA: TGTGCCAGCGGTGATTCACAGGGTTCGGGCACCGGGAAGCTGTTTTTT.

The sample holds a few counts of this clonotype. The chain links TRBV7-9 to TRBJ2-7; tentatively, D is TRBD1 (5 bases). V lost 5 bases to trimming and J lost 2 bases, with 16 bases between them. Germline V gives CDR1 SEHNR, CDR2 FQNEAQ (reference sequence). This CDR3 has 15 residues. The chain's CDR3 is CASSPKGILAYEQYF. As DNA, the CDR3 is TGTGCCAGCAGCCCAAAGGGGATTCTTGCCTACGAGCAGTACTTC. Looking up the rest from reference TRBV7-9 and TRBJ2-7 gives the full variable domain: DTGVSQNPRHKITKRGQNVTFRCDPISEHNRLYWYRQTLGQGPEFLTYFQNEAQLEKSRLLSDRFSAERPKGSFSTLEIQRTEQGDSAMYLCASSPKGILAYEQYFGPGTRLTVT.

A note on this clonotype: One end of the junction varies from germline; a read error may be responsible. The chain carries TRBV11-2 and TRBJ2-1; D perhaps matches TRBD2 (5 bases). From germline, CDR1 is SGHAT and CDR2 FQNNGV. CDR3 length: 15 residues. This CDR3 reads CARSLVVGAYNEQFF. CDR3 in DNA: TGTGCCAGGAGCTTAGTTGTGGGAGCCTACAATGAGCAATTCTTC.

The genes are TRBV20-1 and TRBJ2-1; D gene uncertain. Germline V lookup: CDR1 DFQATT, CDR2 SNEGSKA (reference sequence). V lost 4 bases and J 0 bases, leaving 16 bases between the germline ends. The CDR3 has 16 residues. In nucleotides, the CDR3 is TGCAGTGCTAAAGATCTTGCCCCGAGCTCCTACAATGAGCAGTTCTTC. It translates to CSAKDLAPSSYNEQFF.

This clonotype was observed at least ten times. The genes are TRBV12-3 or TRBV12-4 and TRBJ2-5; D gene unclear. With 6 bases removed from V and 1 base from J, the gap between germline ends came to 9 bases. The CDR3 sequence is 13 residues long. The CDR3 protein is CASSSDGQETQYF. As DNA, the CDR3 is TGTGCCAGCAGCTCGGACGGCCAAGAGACCCAGTACTTC.

On this clonotype: An end of the junction does not agree with germline; a read error may underlie this. This chain links TRBV5-4 with TRBJ1-1, with 8 bases that match TRBD1. CDR1 and CDR2 from the germline V gene are SGHNT and YYREEE (reference sequence). CDR3 length: 14 amino acids. DNA of the CDR3: TGTGCCAGTAGCATCTGGGACAGGAACACTGAAGTTTTCTTT. This encodes CASSIWDRNTEVFF. Full variable domain (remainder filled in from reference TRBV5-4 and TRBJ1-1): ETGVTQSPTHLIKTRGQQVTLRCSSQSGHNTVSWYQQALGQGPQFIFQYYREEENGRGNFPPRFSGLQFPNYSSELNVNALELDDSALYLCASSIWDRNTEVFFGQGTRLTVV.

About this clonotype: Given a much more abundant clone one base away, this may be a read error. V gene TRBV12-3 or TRBV12-4 combines with J gene TRBJ2-1; 10 nucleotides line up with TRBD2. This CDR3 is 14 amino acids long. The CDR3 here is CATSSSGGYNEQFF. In DNA form, the CDR3 reads TGTGCCACCAGTTCTAGCGGGGGTTACAATGAGCAGTTCTTC.

Regarding this clonotype: The CDR3 end shows no conserved phenylalanine or tryptophan, and so a read error is likely. The genes are TRBV5-4 and TRBJ2-1; 9 bases match TRBD1. V lost 4 bases, J lost 7 bases, and 9 bases stayed unmatched. Germline values: CDR1 SGHNT, CDR2 YYREEE (reference sequence). CDR3 length: 15 amino acids. The CDR3 loop reads CASSPPGQGGNEQFL. CDR3 in DNA: TGTGCCAGCAGCCCGCCGGGACAGGGAGGAAATGAGCAGTTCTTG.

In the case of this clonotype: One junction end does not reproduce the germline sequence, and a read error may be involved. This rearrangement joins TRBV4-1 to TRBJ2-2, with D possibly TRBD2 on 6 matching bases. Germline-derived CDR1 and CDR2 are MGHRA and YSYEKL. The CDR3 covers 17 residues. This chain's CDR3 is CASSQYRAGTNTRELFF. The DNA of the CDR3 is TGTGCCAGCAGCCAATATCGGGCGGGGACGAACACCAGGGAGCTGTTTTTT.

This clonotype was found many times. This chain uses TRBV4-1 with TRBJ1-2; 7 positions match TRBD1. This CDR3 has 15 residues. Germline V CDR1 and CDR2: MGHRA, YSYEKL. V shed 0 bases, J shed 8 bases, and the junction held 9 bases outside the gene matches. CDR3: CASSQEAGTERGYTF. In DNA, the CDR3 is TGCGCCAGCAGCCAAGAAGCTGGGACAGAGCGAGGCTACACCTTC.